This T cell receptor (beta chain) was recovered during a study of T cells in Graves' hyperthyroidism and ophthalmopathy. This clonotype was found a few times. The V gene's germline CDR1 is MNHNS and CDR2 SASEGT. V was trimmed by 0 bases and J by 3 bases, leaving 6 bases between them. This CDR3 is built from 13 residues. Amplified TCR beta CDR3 regions derived from RNA transcripts. The study used the HTBI primer set for a first-round RT-PCR of the TCR CDR3. TCRdb ran MiXCR on the multiplex PCR reads and lists one entry per CDR3 protein. The table has around 300,000 distinct CDR3 sequences, around 13% seen once.

The source material was blood. The TCR sequence derives from a woman in her twenties or thirties with Graves' hyperthyroidism. The chain carries TRBV6-1 and TRBJ2-7; no clear D. The CDR3 region is CASSEAGYYEQYF. Written as DNA, the CDR3 is TGTGCCAGCAGTGAAGCGGGTTACTACGAGCAGTACTTC.